These 10 T cell receptor beta chains came from one sample sequenced in a study of blood T cell repertoires in COVID-19. Sequencing used immunoSEQ multiplex PCR; TCRdb keeps in-frame clones, though not all of them. The sample lists about 140,000 clones; around four fifths were seen once. The sequenced sample was peripheral blood. These receptors were collected from a man aged 55 to 70 who had recovered from COVID-19.

V is TRBV19 and J is TRBJ2-3, with D maybe TRBD1 (6 bases). Trimming pared 8 bases from V and 4 bases from J, leaving 16 bases between. This CDR3 is built from 14 residues. The germline V gene encodes CDR1 LNHDA and CDR2 SQIVND (reference sequence). The CDR3 sequence: CASGTGLFADTQYF. CDR3 nucleotide sequence: TGTGCCAGTGGAACAGGGTTATTCGCAGATACGCAGTATTTT.

The rearrangement links TRBV3-1 (or the pseudogene TRBV3-2) to TRBJ2-7; TRBD2 agrees at 14 bases. This CDR3 spans 15 amino acids. V shed 3 bases and J 5 bases; nucleotides not matched to a gene: 3. Germline assignment: CDR1 LGHDT and CDR2 YNNKEL (reference sequence). CDR3 region: CASSQGLAGVNEQYF. Here the CDR3 DNA reads TGTGCCAGCAGCCAGGGACTAGCGGGAGTGAACGAGCAGTACTTC.

On this clone: Additional DNA sequences in this sample encode the identical CDR3. V and J are TRBV12-3 or TRBV12-4 and TRBJ2-7; D gene ambiguous. The CDR3 is made up of 13 amino acids. V was shortened by 2 bases and J by 0 bases, with 5 bases between the two germline ends. CDR3: CASSLFSSYEQYF. The CDR3 DNA sequence: TGTGCCAGCAGTTTATTCAGCTCCTACGAGCAGTACTTC.

The V and J genes are TRBV6-6 and TRBJ2-7; TRBD1 aligns across 7 bases. Per germline, CDR1 MNHNY and CDR2 SVGAGI (reference sequence). The CDR3 has 13 residues. With V trimmed by 2 bases and J by 3 bases, 1 base remained unmatched. The CDR3 nucleotides read TGTGCCAGCAGTTACCGGGACAGCTACGAGCAGTACTTC. As protein: CASSYRDSYEQYF.

The chain has TRBV7-3 and TRBJ1-2, with D unclear. CDR1 is SGHTA and CDR2 is FQGTGA in the germline V gene. This CDR3 spans 15 amino acids. Between the trimmed V and J ends, which lost 2 bases and 3 bases, there was a span of 13 bases. Here the CDR3 DNA reads TGTGCCAGCAGCTTATCTGGAGGAACCCACTATGGCTACACCTTC. It is translated as CASSLSGGTHYGYTF.

This sequence joins TRBV4-2 and TRBJ1-6, with D possibly TRBD1 on 5 matching bases. The CDR3 totals 14 residues. Per germline, CDR1 LGHNA and CDR2 YNFKEQ. V lost 5 bases to trimming and J lost 5 bases, with 10 bases between them. The chain's CDR3 is CASSEGLNNSPLHF. CDR3 nucleotides: TGTGCCAGCAGCGAGGGACTGAATAATTCACCCCTCCACTTT.

As regards this clone: The sample contains more than one DNA sequence encoding this CDR3. The V call is TRBV7-9, the J call TRBJ1-4, with no clear D. CDR3 length: 12 residues. The germline gives CDR1 SEHNR, CDR2 FQNEAQ (reference sequence). Trimming shortened V by 5 bases and J by 5 bases, and 6 bases separated the two germline ends. The DNA for the CDR3 is TGTGCCAGCAGCCGGGAGAATGAAAAACTGTTTTTT. Amino acids: CASSRENEKLFF.

The chain joins TRBV4-2 to TRBJ2-1; 12 nucleotides line up with TRBD2. The V and J ends lost 0 bases and 0 bases, in that order; junction bases with no gene match: 0. The germline V gene encodes CDR1 LGHNA and CDR2 YNFKEQ. The CDR3 totals 17 residues. CDR3: CASSQEGLAGSYNEQFF. CDR3 nucleotide sequence: TGTGCCAGCAGCCAAGAGGGACTAGCGGGCTCCTACAATGAGCAGTTCTTC.

The genes are TRBV20-1 and TRBJ1-4; maybe TRBD1 (6 bases). CDR3 size: 11 residues. V dropped 6 bases and J dropped 6 bases, with 8 bases sitting between them. The germline CDR1 and CDR2 sequences are DFQATT and SNEGSKA (reference sequence). As DNA, the CDR3 is TGCAGTGCGTACAGGGATGAAAAACTGTTTTTT. It is translated as CSAYRDEKLFF.

The chain uses TRBV9 and TRBJ1-1; D is ambiguous. Between the trimmed V and J ends, which lost 6 bases and 4 bases, there was a span of 13 bases. The germline gives CDR1 SGDLS, CDR2 YYNGEE. The CDR3 is made up of 13 amino acids. The DNA for the CDR3 is TGTGCCAGCACCCGGGATCAGAGCACTGAAGCTTTCTTT. Protein product: CASTRDQSTEAFF.